This passage covers 15 T cell receptor beta chains from one sample sequenced in a study of CD8 T cells in ankylosing spondylitis (dated by TCRdb to the late 2010s). Libraries were made using 5' RACE. The sequencer was an Illumina HiSeq 2500. TCRdb trimmed public reads at Q25 via fastp, called clones via MiXCR and kept in-frame beta chains. Entries that share a CDR3 protein sequence are merged under the most common genes and DNA. This sample is represented by 250,000 to 350,000 distinct CDR3 sequences; under 25% of them were singletons. About 4% of the sample belongs to the ten largest clones. Sample: blood, either unsorted or a sorted T cell fraction (not recorded which). All receptors come from a female donor with ankylosing spondylitis or in good health (not recorded which).

This clonotype was observed a handful of times. The chain joins TRBV15 to TRBJ2-5; D ambiguous. The CDR3 sequence is 14 residues long. The germline V gene encodes CDR1 LNHNV and CDR2 YYDKDF (reference sequence). The ends were cut back, 7 bases at V and 0 bases at J, with 12 bases in the middle. CDR3 coding DNA: TGTGCCACCAAAGCAAATTCGTACCAAGAGACCCAGTACTTC. Its protein is CATKANSYQETQYF.

This clonotype was counted only a few times. The chain has TRBV20-1 and TRBJ1-2, with D perhaps TRBD1 (6 bases). V lost 4 bases, J lost 0 bases, and 15 bases lay in between. This CDR3 comprises 15 residues. Germline V lookup: CDR1 DFQATT, CDR2 SNEGSKA (reference sequence). As DNA, the CDR3 is TGCAGTGCTAAACAGGGAACCTTCGCTAACTATGGCTACACCTTC. Translating gives CSAKQGTFANYGYTF.

Only a few counts were recorded for this clonotype. This sequence joins TRBV20-1 and TRBJ1-1; TRBD1 matches 9 bases. CDR3 length: 12 amino acids. CDR1 is DFQATT and CDR2 is SNEGSKA in the germline V gene (reference sequence). The V gene end was trimmed by 6 bases and the J gene end by 5 bases; junction bases not matched to a gene: 4. In DNA, the CDR3 is TGCAGTGCGTCCGGGACAGGGACTGAAGCTTTCTTT. Protein sequence: CSASGTGTEAFF.

This clonotype was detected a few times. The V call is TRBV20-1, the J call TRBJ1-1, with D possibly matching TRBD1 (5 bases). This CDR3 comprises 14 residues. The V end was cut by 1 base, the J end by 5 bases, with 14 bases between. Looked up from germline, CDR1 is DFQATT and CDR2 is SNEGSKA (reference sequence). The CDR3 sequence: CSARGGGSPTEAFF. Written as DNA, the CDR3 is TGCAGTGCTAGAGGGGGGGGGTCCCCAACTGAAGCTTTCTTT.

V and J are TRBV19 and TRBJ2-3; D gene unclear. CDR1 LNHDA and CDR2 SQIVND come from the germline V gene (reference sequence). Deletions cut 5 bases from V and 2 bases from J, with 14 bases between. CDR3 length: 15 residues. The CDR3: CASSPNSRYTDTQYF. CDR3 sequence (DNA): TGTGCCAGTAGTCCAAACAGCCGTTACACAGATACGCAGTATTTT. The full variable domain, rest sourced from reference TRBV19 and TRBJ2-3, is DGGITQSPKYLFRKEGQNVTLSCEQNLNHDAMYWYRQDPGQGLRLIYYSQIVNDFQKGDIAEGYSVSREKKESFPLTVTSAQKNPTAFYLCASSPNSRYTDTQYFGPGTRLTVL.

This clonotype was observed a handful of times. The chain employs TRBV12-3 or TRBV12-4 and TRBJ2-3; no firm D call. V was pared by 7 bases and J by 2 bases, with 7 bases between. The CDR3 totals 12 residues. In DNA form, the CDR3 reads TGTGCCAGCACCTTCACCACAGATACGCAGTATTTT. It codes for CASTFTTDTQYF.

The V call is TRBV6-5, the J call TRBJ2-7; 9 nucleotides match TRBD2. Germline CDR1 MNHEY, CDR2 SVGAGI. V was pared by 5 bases and J by 3 bases, with 5 bases of the junction left unmatched. CDR3 length equals 14 residues. For the CDR3, the DNA is TGTGCCAGCAGTACTAGCGGGTCTTACTACGAGCAGTACTTC. Translation: CASSTSGSYYEQYF.

This clonotype was counted only a few times. V usage is TRBV6-4 and J usage is TRBJ2-6; 9 bases map to TRBD2. Germline assignment: CDR1 MRHNA and CDR2 SNTAGT. The CDR3 length is 18 residues. The ends lost 8 bases at V and 0 bases at J; junction bases unmatched: 11. CDR3: CASSRGAGGLSGANVLTF. The CDR3 DNA reads as TGTGCCAGCTCTCGGGGAGCGGGAGGCCTCTCTGGGGCCAACGTCCTGACTTTC.

The CDR3 DNA reads TGTGCCAGCAGTTACTTCGGGACTAGCGGGAGAGGTACAGATACGCAGTATTTT. It codes for CASSYFGTSGRGTDTQYF. The genes are TRBV6-5 and TRBJ2-3, with 14 bases lining up with TRBD2. There are 18 residues in the CDR3. CDR1 and CDR2 (germline): MNHEY, SVGAGI. V lost 1 base to trimming and J lost 3 bases; unmatched junction nucleotides: 6.

The chain is built from TRBV30 and TRBJ1-2; TRBD1 might be the D (6 bases). The CDR3 is 11 residues long. V lost 3 bases and J 8 bases, leaving 10 bases between the germline ends. Germline loops: CDR1 GTSNPN, CDR2 SVGIG (reference sequence). The CDR3 DNA reads as TGTGCCTGGAGGCGGACAGCCGGCTACACCTTC. Its translation: CAWRRTAGYTF.

Only a few counts were recorded for this clonotype. This chain links TRBV20-1 with TRBJ2-3; D is uncertain. This CDR3 has 14 amino acids. Germline CDR1 is DFQATT and CDR2 is SNEGSKA (reference sequence). The ends were cut back, 5 bases at V and 0 bases at J, with 12 bases in the middle. This chain's CDR3 is CSAPNYFSTDTQYF. CDR3 sequence (DNA): TGCAGTGCTCCCAACTACTTTAGCACAGATACGCAGTATTTT.

This clonotype was picked up many times. The chain joins TRBV12-3 or TRBV12-4 to TRBJ2-3, with D uncertain. V lost 6 bases, J lost 1 base, and 2 bases lay in between. The CDR3 totals 11 residues. CDR3 sequence (DNA): TGTGCCAGCAGGGGCACAGATACGCAGTATTTT. Translating gives CASRGTDTQYF.

The chain has TRBV4-2 and TRBJ2-7, with 9 bases lining up with TRBD2. The J segment lost 3 bases and the V segment lost 0 bases, leaving 3 bases of the junction unmatched. CDR1 and CDR2 (germline): LGHNA, YNFKEQ. The CDR3 runs 15 residues. The CDR3 DNA reads as TGTGCCAGCAGCCAAGAACTAGCGGGTTACTACGAGCAGTACTTC. Its protein product is CASSQELAGYYEQYF.

The genes are TRBV29-1 and TRBJ2-2, with 8 positions matching TRBD1. The J segment lost 8 bases and the V segment lost 3 bases, leaving 11 bases of the junction unmatched. Germline CDR1 and CDR2: SQVTM and ANQGSEA. This CDR3 region has 15 residues. CDR3 nucleotides: TGCAGCGTTGAGAACCCGACAGGGGCGGTTGGGGAGCTGTTTTTT. Translating it yields CSVENPTGAVGELFF.

This clonotype turned up a few times. The chain joins TRBV29-1 to TRBJ1-1; D not resolved. CDR1 SQVTM and CDR2 ANQGSEA come from the germline V gene. Trimming took off 3 bases at V and 0 bases at J, with 8 bases between the two ends. The CDR3 has 13 residues. This chain's CDR3 is CSVDRPMNTEAFF. CDR3 in DNA: TGCAGCGTTGATAGACCGATGAACACTGAAGCTTTCTTT. The entire variable domain, with the rest obtained from reference TRBV29-1 and TRBJ1-1, is as follows: SAVISQKPSRDICQRGTSLTIQCQVDSQVTMMFWYRQQPGQSLTLIATANQGSEATYESGFVIDKFPISRPNLTFSTLTVSNMSPEDSSIYLCSVDRPMNTEAFFGQGTRLTVV.